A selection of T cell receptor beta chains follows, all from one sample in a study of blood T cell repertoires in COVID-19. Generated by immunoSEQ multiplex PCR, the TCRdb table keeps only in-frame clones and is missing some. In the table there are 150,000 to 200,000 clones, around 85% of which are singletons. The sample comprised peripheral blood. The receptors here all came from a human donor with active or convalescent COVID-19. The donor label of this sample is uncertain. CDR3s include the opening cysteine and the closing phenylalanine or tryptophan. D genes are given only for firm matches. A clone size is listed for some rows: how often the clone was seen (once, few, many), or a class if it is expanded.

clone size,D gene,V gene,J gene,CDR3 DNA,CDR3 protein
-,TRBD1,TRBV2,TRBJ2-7,TGTGCCATATGGAGGACAGGGGGCTACGAGCAGTACTTC,CAIWRTGGYEQYF
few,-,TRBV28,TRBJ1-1,TGTGCCAGCACTCCGCCCCGACGTCGGGGGGACACTGAAGCTTTCTTT,CASTPPRRRGDTEAFF
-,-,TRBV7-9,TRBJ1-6,TGTGCCAGCAGAAGGTTCGGGGATTCACCCCTCCACTTT,CASRRFGDSPLHF
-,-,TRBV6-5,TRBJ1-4,TGTGCCAGCAGTTACATGCAGGGAAATGAAAAACTGTTTTTT,CASSYMQGNEKLFF
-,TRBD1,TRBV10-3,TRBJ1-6,TGTGCCATCAGTGAAGTGGTGGTGACAGGGGTGAATAATTCACCCCTCCACTTT,CAISEVVVTGVNNSPLHF
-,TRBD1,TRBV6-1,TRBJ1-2,TGTGCCAGCAGTGAAAGGTCAGGGGGCGATGGCTACACCTTC,CASSERSGGDGYTF
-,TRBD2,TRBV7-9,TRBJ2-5,TGTGCCAGCAGCGACGTGGGGACTAGCGGGGGGGTAGAGACCCAGTACTTC,CASSDVGTSGGVETQYF
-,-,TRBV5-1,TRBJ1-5,TGCGCCAGCAGCTTCAGGGGTGATCAGCCCCAGCATTTT,CASSFRGDQPQHF
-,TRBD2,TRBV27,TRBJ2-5,TGTGCCAGCAGTTTACGGCGGGGGGACCAAGAGACCCAGTACTTC,CASSLRRGDQETQYF
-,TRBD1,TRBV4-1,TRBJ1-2,TGCGCCAGCAGCCAAGATCCGACAGGGGCTAACTATGGCTACACCTTC,CASSQDPTGANYGYTF
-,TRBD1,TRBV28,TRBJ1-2,TGTGCCAGCGGTGGAACAGGGGGTGATGGCTACACCTTC,CASGGTGGDGYTF
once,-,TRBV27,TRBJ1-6,TGTGCCAGCAGTTCATTTATGGGGGCACATAATTCACCCCTCCACTTT,CASSSFMGAHNSPLHF
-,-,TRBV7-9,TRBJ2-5,TGTGCCAGCAGCTTAAAAATGGCGGGCCCCCAAGAGACCCAGTACTTC,CASSLKMAGPQETQYF
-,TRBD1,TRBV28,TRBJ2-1,TGTGCCAGCAGTTCGCTCCGACAGGGGAAATACAATGAGCAGTTCTTC,CASSSLRQGKYNEQFF
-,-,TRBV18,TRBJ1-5,TGTGCCAGCTCACTTAGTACAGGAAATAGCAATCAGCCCCAGCATTTT,CASSLSTGNSNQPQHF
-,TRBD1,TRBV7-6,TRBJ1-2,TGTGCCAGCAGCCCGGACAGGGTTTATGGCTACACCTTC,CASSPDRVYGYTF